The 6 T cell receptor beta chains reported below all come from one sample, sequenced in a study of OX40 agonist ivuxolimab in advanced cancers. Method: immunoSEQ multiplex PCR; TCRdb's copy keeps in-frame clones and lacks some. The sample includes about 84,000 clones, over 85% of them seen just once. This specimen consisted of CD4+ or CD8+ T cells sorted from blood, obtained in a trial of the OX40 agonist ivuxolimab. These receptors all come from an adult with an advanced solid tumor such as melanoma, head and neck, liver or kidney cancer.

The chain combines TRBV7-3 with TRBJ2-5; weak D call: TRBD1 (6 bases). The V gene's germline CDR1 is SGHTA and CDR2 FQGTGA. Trimming left V 2 bases short and J 5 bases short, with 12 bases between. The CDR3 is 14 amino acids. CDR3 bases: TGTGCCAGCAGCTTATTAGGGGGAGCGGAGACCCAGTACTTC. Its protein product is CASSLLGGAETQYF.

This chain joins TRBV7-9 and TRBJ1-2; weak D call: TRBD1 (6 bases). This CDR3 region has 18 residues. V lost 7 bases, J lost 8 bases, and 32 bases lay in between. CDR1 SEHNR and CDR2 FQNEAQ come from the germline V gene (reference sequence). Here the CDR3 DNA reads TGTGCCAGCAACACACCTGTCATGTCGGGACAAAACTATTGGGGCTACACCTTC. Translation: CASNTPVMSGQNYWGYTF.

V and J are TRBV13 and TRBJ1-4; D might be TRBD1 (5 bases). This CDR3 is 16 amino acids long. Germline V gives CDR1 PRHDT, CDR2 FYEKMQ (reference sequence). V shed 2 bases and J shed 3 bases, with 13 bases lying between them. The CDR3 DNA reads as TGTGCCAGCAGCTTAACGGGGGGAGGAGCTAATGAAAAACTGTTTTTT. It translates to CASSLTGGGANEKLFF.

The gene calls are TRBV27 and TRBJ1-4; no firm D call. The CDR3 runs 15 residues. Trimming removed 2 bases at V and 0 bases at J, with 7 bases between. Germline CDR1 reads MNHEY; CDR2 reads SMNVEV (reference sequence). CDR3 in DNA: TGTGCCAGCAGTTTAGTTTCAGCAACTAATGAAAAACTGTTTTTT. Encoded protein: CASSLVSATNEKLFF.

This clone was seen only once. The rearrangement uses TRBV15 and TRBJ2-3, with D perhaps matching TRBD1 (5 bases). Trimming pared 5 bases from V and 1 base from J, leaving 16 bases between. The CDR3 is 16 amino acids. CDR1 and CDR2 from the germline V gene are LNHNV and YYDKDF (reference sequence). DNA of the CDR3: TGTGCCACCAGCGGCCTACAGGAACATGGCACAGATACGCAGTATTTT. Translation gives CATSGLQEHGTDTQYF.

This rearrangement joins TRBV7-2 to TRBJ2-7; D remains unclear. This CDR3 spans 15 amino acids. CDR1 and CDR2 from the germline V gene are SGHTA and FQGNSA. Trimming left V 2 bases short and J 2 bases short, with 13 bases between. The CDR3: CASSLRWQPAYEQYF. The CDR3 DNA reads TGTGCCAGCAGCTTAAGGTGGCAGCCCGCCTACGAGCAGTACTTC.